This T cell receptor (beta chain) derives from a study of vaccination and CD4 T cells after COVID-19. Treatment: approximately 9-day PBMC culture with coronavirus spike peptide pools or control peptides (ViraFEST assay). Harvesting of the unexposed donor's CD4+ T cells predated the COVID-19 pandemic (2011-2018). Comments on this clonotype: The antigen remains undetermined.

This CDR3 region has 15 residues. V lost 0 bases and J 4 bases, leaving 13 bases between the germline ends. Germline CDR1 reads LGHNA; CDR2 reads YNFKEQ. An Oncomine TCR Beta short-read assay was used to sequence the DNA from cultured CD4+ T cells. Scientists extracted genomic DNA from CD4+ T cells grown in culture. TCRdb re-analysed the PCR reads in MiXCR, keeping a single row per CDR3 protein. In the table there are 7,000 to 9,000 distinct CDR3 sequences, approximately 30% of which are singletons. Material for sequencing was CD4+ T cells from blood, cultured in vitro. The rearrangement links TRBV4-2 to TRBJ2-7; D is tentatively TRBD1 or TRBD2 (6 bases each). This clonotype originated in a human donor in good health. The CDR3 region is CASSQDTGAQYEQYF. CDR3 nucleotides: TGTGCCAGCAGCCAAGATACGGGGGCGCAGTACGAGCAGTACTTC.